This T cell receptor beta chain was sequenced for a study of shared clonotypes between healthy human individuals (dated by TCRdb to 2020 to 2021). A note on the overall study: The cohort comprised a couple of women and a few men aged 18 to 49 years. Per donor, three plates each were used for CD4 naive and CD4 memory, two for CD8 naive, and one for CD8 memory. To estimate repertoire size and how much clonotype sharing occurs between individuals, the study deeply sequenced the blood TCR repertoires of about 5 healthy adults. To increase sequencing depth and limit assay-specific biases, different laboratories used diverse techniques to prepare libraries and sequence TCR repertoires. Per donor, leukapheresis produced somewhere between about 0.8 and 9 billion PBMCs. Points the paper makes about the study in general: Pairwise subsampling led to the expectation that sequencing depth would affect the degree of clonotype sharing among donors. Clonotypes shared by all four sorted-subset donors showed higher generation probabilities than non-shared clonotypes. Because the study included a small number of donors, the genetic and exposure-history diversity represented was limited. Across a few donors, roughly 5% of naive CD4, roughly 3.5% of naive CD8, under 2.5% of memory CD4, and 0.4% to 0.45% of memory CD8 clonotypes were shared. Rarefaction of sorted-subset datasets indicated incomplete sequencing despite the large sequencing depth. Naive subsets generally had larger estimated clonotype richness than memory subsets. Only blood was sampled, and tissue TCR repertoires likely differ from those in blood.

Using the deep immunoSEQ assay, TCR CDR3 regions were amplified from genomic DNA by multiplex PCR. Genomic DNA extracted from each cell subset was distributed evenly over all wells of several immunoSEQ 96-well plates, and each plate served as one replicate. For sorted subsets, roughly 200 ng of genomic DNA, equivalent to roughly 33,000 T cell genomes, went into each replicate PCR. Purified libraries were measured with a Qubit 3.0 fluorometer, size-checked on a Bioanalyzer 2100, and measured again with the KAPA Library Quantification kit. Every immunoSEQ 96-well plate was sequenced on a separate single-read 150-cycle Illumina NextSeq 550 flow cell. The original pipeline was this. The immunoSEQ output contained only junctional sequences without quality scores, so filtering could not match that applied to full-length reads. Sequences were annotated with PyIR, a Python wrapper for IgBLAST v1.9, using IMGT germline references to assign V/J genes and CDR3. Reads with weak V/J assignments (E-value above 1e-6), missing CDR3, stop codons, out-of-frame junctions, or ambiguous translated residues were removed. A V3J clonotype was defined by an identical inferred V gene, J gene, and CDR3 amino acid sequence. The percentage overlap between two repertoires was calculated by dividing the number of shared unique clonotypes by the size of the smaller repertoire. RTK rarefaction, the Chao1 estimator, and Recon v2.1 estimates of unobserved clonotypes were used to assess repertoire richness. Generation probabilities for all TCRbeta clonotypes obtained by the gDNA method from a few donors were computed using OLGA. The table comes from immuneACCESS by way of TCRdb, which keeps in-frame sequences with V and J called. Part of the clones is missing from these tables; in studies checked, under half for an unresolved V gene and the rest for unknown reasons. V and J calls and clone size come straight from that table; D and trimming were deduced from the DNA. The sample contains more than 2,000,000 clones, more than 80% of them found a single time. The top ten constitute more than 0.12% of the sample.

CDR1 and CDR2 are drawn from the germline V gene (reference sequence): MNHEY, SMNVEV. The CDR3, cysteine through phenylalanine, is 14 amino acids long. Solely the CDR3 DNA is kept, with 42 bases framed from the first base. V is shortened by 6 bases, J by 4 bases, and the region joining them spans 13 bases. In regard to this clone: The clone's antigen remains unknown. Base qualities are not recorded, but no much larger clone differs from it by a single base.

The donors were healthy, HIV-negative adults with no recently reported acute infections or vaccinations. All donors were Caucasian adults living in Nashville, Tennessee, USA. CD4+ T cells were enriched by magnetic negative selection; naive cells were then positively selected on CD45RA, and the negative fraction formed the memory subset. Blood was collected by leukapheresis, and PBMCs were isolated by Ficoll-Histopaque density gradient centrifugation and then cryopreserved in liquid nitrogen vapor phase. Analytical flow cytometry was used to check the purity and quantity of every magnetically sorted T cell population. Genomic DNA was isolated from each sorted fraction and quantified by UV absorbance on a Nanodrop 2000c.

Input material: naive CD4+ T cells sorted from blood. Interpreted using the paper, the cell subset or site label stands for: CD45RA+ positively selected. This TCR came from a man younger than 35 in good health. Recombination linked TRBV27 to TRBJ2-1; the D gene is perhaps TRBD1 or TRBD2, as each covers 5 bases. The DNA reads TGTGCCAGCAGGGATGGGACCGATTACAATGAGCAGTTCTTC. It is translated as CASRDGTDYNEQFF.